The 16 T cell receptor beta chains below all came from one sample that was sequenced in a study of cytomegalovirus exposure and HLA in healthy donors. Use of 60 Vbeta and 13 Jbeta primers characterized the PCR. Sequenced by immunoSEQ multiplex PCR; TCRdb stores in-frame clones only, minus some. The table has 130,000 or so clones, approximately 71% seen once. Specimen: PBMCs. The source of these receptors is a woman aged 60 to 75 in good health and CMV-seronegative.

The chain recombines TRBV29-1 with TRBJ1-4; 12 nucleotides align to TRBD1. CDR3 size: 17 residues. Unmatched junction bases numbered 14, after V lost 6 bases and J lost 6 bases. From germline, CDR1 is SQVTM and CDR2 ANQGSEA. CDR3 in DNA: TGCAGCGTCCGTTCCGGGACAGGGGGCTTATTGGATGAAAAACTGTTTTTT. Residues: CSVRSGTGGLLDEKLFF. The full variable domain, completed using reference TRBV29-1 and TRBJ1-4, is SAVISQKPSRDICQRGTSLTIQCQVDSQVTMMFWYRQQPGQSLTLIATANQGSEATYESGFVIDKFPISRPNLTFSTLTVSNMSPEDSSIYLCSVRSGTGGLLDEKLFFGSGTQLSVL.

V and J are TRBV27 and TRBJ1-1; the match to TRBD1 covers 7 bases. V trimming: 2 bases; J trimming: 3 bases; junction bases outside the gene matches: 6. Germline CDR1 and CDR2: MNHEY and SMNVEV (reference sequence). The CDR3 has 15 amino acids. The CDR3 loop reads CASSLPDRPHTEAFF. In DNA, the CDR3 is TGTGCCAGCAGTTTACCGGACAGGCCCCACACTGAAGCTTTCTTT.

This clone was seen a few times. Here the CDR3 reads CASSLAPRASGRQETQYF. For the CDR3, the DNA is TGTGCCAGCAGCTTAGCCCCGCGGGCTAGCGGGCGGCAAGAGACCCAGTACTTC. V usage is TRBV7-2 and J usage is TRBJ2-5; 8 nucleotides agree with TRBD2. With V trimmed by 0 bases and J by 2 bases, 11 bases remained unmatched. This CDR3 contains 18 residues. From germline, CDR1 is SGHTA and CDR2 FQGNSA.

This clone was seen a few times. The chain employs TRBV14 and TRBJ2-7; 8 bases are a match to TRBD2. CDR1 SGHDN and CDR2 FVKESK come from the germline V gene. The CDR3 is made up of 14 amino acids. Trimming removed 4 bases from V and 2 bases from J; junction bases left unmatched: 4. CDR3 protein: CASSRPGLAYEQYF. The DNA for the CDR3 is TGTGCCAGCAGCCGCCCGGGACTAGCCTACGAGCAGTACTTC.

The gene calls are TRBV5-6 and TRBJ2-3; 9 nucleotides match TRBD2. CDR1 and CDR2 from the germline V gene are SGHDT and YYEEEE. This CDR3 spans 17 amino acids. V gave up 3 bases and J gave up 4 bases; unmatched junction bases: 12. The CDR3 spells CASSWGLALSSADTQYF. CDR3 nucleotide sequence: TGTGCCAGCAGCTGGGGACTAGCATTGTCCTCGGCAGATACGCAGTATTTT.

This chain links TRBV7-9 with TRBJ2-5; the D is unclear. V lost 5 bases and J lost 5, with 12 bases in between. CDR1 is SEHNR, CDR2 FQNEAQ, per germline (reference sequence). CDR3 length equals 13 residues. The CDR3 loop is CASSPSVSETQYF. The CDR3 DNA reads TGTGCCAGCAGCCCCTCCGTTTCGGAGACCCAGTACTTC.

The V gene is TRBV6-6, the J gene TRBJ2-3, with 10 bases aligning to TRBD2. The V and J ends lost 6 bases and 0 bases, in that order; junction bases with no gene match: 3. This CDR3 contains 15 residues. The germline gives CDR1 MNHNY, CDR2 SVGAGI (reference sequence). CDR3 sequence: CASSPLAGSTDTQYF. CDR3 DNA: TGTGCCAGCAGCCCACTAGCGGGAAGCACAGATACGCAGTATTTT.

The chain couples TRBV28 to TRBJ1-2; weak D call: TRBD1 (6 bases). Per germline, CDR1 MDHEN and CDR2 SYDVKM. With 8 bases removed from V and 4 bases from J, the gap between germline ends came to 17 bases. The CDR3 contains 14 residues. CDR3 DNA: TGTGCCAGCTCTTGGGGGCAGGGAGCCTATGGCTACACCTTC. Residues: CASSWGQGAYGYTF.

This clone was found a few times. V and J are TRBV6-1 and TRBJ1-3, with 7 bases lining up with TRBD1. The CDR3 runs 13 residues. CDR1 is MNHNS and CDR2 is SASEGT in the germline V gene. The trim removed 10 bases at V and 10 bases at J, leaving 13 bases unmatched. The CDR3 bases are TGTGCCACCACGAGGGACAGTCAAGGGACCATATATTTT. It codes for CATTRDSQGTIYF.

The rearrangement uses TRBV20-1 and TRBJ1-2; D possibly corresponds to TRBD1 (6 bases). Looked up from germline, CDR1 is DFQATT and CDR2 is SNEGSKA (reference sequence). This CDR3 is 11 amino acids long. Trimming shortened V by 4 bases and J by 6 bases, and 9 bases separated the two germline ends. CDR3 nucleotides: TGCAGTGCTACACAGGGAAATGGCTACACCTTC. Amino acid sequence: CSATQGNGYTF.

The CDR3: CASSLEGVNPREQYF. The DNA of the CDR3 is TGCGCCAGCAGCTTGGAAGGGGTAAATCCCCGCGAGCAGTACTTC. The chain recombines TRBV5-1 with TRBJ2-7, with D perhaps TRBD1 (5 bases). V was trimmed by 0 bases and J by 6 bases, leaving 16 bases between them. The germline gives CDR1 SGHRS, CDR2 YFSETQ. The CDR3 is made up of 15 amino acids.

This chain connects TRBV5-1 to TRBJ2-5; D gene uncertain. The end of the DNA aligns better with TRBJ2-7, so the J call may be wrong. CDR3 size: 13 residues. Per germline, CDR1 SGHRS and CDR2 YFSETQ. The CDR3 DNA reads TGCGCCAGCAGTGACTCGGGTCCCTACGAGCAGTACTTC. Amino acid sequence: CASSDSGPYEQYF.

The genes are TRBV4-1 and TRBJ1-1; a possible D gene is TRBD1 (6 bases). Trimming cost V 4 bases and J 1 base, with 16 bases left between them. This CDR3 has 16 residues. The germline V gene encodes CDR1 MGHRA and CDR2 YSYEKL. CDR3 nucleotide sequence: TGCGCCAGCAGCCCCGAGGGGGGGCTGAGGAACACTGAAGCTTTCTTT. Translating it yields CASSPEGGLRNTEAFF.

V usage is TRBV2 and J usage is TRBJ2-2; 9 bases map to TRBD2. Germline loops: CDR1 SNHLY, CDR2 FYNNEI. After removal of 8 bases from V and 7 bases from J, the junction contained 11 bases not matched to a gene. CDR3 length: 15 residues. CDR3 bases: TGTGCCAGCGGTGGTAGCGGGAGAGTAAGCGGGGAGCTGTTTTTT. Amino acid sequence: CASGGSGRVSGELFF. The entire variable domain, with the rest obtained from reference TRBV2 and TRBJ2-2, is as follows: EPEVTQTPSHQVTQMGQEVILRCVPISNHLYFYWYRQILGQKVEFLVSFYNNEISEKSEIFDDQFSVERPDGSNFTLKIRSTKLEDSAMYFCASGGSGRVSGELFFGEGSRLTVL.

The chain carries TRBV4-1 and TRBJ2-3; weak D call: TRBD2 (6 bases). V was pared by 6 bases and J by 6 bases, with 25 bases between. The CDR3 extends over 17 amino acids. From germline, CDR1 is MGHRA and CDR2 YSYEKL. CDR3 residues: CASRPQPLAPLGDTQYF. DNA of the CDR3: TGCGCCAGCAGGCCCCAACCCCTAGCGCCCCTAGGTGATACGCAGTATTTT.

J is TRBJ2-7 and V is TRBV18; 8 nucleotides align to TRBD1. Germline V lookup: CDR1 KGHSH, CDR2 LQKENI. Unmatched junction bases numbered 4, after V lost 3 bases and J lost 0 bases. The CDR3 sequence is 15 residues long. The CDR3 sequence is CASSPGQANSYEQYF. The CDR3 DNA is TGTGCCAGCTCACCGGGACAGGCGAACTCCTACGAGCAGTACTTC.